What follows are 30 T cell receptor beta chains derived from one specimen sequenced in a study of molecular identifiers for immune sequencing clone quantification. TCRdb re-called the PCR reads with MiXCR, one entry per CDR3 protein. This table holds about 640,000 distinct CDR3 sequences, about 20% found once. Sequenced input: naive CD8+ T cells from blood, with Jurkat cell RNA spiked in. The subset is: FACS-sorted CD8+CD4-CCR7+CD45RA+ naive T cells. These receptors all stem from a human donor in good health. Some libraries in this study had Jurkat cell RNA spiked in.

This clonotype was counted only a few times. The CDR3 loop reads CASSQGPRRTTTDTQYF. CDR3 nucleotide sequence: TGTGCCAGCAGCCAGGGCCCGAGACGGACAACCACAGATACGCAGTATTTT. The J gene is TRBJ2-3, the V gene TRBV4-2, with TRBD1 as a possible D gene (5 bases). There are 17 residues in the CDR3. CDR1 is LGHNA, CDR2 YNFKEQ, per germline. V was cut by 3 bases and J by 2 bases, with 18 bases left in between.

This clonotype showed up many times. The chain combines TRBV20-1 with TRBJ2-3; TRBD2 is a possible D gene (5 bases). V was pared by 0 bases and J by 0 bases, with 10 bases between. The length of the CDR3 is 15 residues. Germline values: CDR1 DFQATT, CDR2 SNEGSKA (reference sequence). This CDR3 reads CSARDLAASTDTQYF. CDR3 nucleotides: TGCAGTGCTAGAGACCTAGCAGCTAGCACAGATACGCAGTATTTT.

In this sample, this clonotype turned up many times. J is TRBJ2-7 and V is TRBV3-1; 7 bases agree with TRBD2. Per germline, CDR1 LGHDT and CDR2 YNNKEL (reference sequence). The CDR3 extends over 15 amino acids. Trimming took 0 bases from V and 3 from J; bases not matched to a gene: 5. The DNA of the CDR3 is TGTGCCAGCAGCCAAGAATCGGCGGGAGACTACGAGCAGTACTTC. Its protein is CASSQESAGDYEQYF.

This clonotype was counted many times. This chain joins TRBV2 and TRBJ2-7, with no clear D. This CDR3 is 13 amino acids long. Germline V CDR1 and CDR2: SNHLY, FYNNEI. Trimming pared 6 bases from V and 5 bases from J, leaving 14 bases between. The CDR3 nucleotides are TGTGCCAGCAGCTCGTTCTCGCTAGACGAGCAGTACTTC. As protein: CASSSFSLDEQYF.

The chain joins TRBV5-6 to TRBJ2-7, with 8 bases aligning to TRBD1. The CDR3 has 14 amino acids. The V gene's germline CDR1 is SGHDT and CDR2 YYEEEE. V shed 5 bases, J shed 7 bases, and the junction held 11 bases outside the gene matches. Here the CDR3 reads CASSTYRGLGEQYF. CDR3 nucleotide sequence: TGTGCCAGCAGTACTTACAGGGGGTTGGGGGAGCAGTACTTC.

A word on this clonotype: Just one base apart from a much larger clone, this may be a read error. The rearrangement joins TRBV15 to TRBJ1-5, with D unresolved. The CDR3 length is 12 residues. CDR1 is LNHNV and CDR2 is YYDKDF in the germline V gene (reference sequence). For the CDR3, the DNA is TGTTCCACCCGGGAATCCAATCAGCCCCAGCATTTT. It encodes CSTRESNQPQHF.

A few counts support this clonotype. The chain links TRBV19 to TRBJ1-1; D ambiguous. The CDR3 consists of 15 residues. Trimming stripped 6 bases from V and 1 base from J, with 15 bases between. CDR1 and CDR2 from the germline V gene are LNHDA and SQIVND (reference sequence). The CDR3 DNA reads as TGTGCCAGTAGGCCGGGCGGACGGGGGAACACTGAAGCTTTCTTT. This sequence encodes CASRPGGRGNTEAFF.

This clonotype was counted ten times or more. The genes are TRBV7-9 and TRBJ1-2, with a weak D call TRBD1 (6 bases). Trimming removed 5 bases at V and 0 bases at J, with 16 bases between. This CDR3 region has 16 residues. CDR1 is SEHNR, CDR2 FQNEAQ, per germline (reference sequence). The CDR3 loop reads CASSPSTGLANYGYTF. CDR3 DNA: TGTGCCAGCAGCCCATCGACAGGTTTAGCTAACTATGGCTACACCTTC.

The chain links TRBV12-3 or TRBV12-4 to TRBJ2-1; 14 nucleotides align to TRBD2. CDR3 length: 16 residues. V shed 4 bases and J 9 bases; nucleotides not matched to a gene: 8. This CDR3 is CASSSSGLAGGLEQFF. As DNA, the CDR3 is TGTGCCAGCAGTTCTTCAGGACTAGCGGGGGGTCTTGAGCAGTTCTTC.

V and J are TRBV20-1 and TRBJ2-1; TRBD2 matches 10 bases. CDR3 length: 14 amino acids. CDR1 DFQATT and CDR2 SNEGSKA come from the germline V gene (reference sequence). The V segment lost 6 bases and the J segment 6 bases; nucleotides outside the gene matches: 8. CDR3 DNA: TGCAGTGCCCCACTAGCGGGGCTCTCCAATGAGCAGTTCTTC. Protein sequence: CSAPLAGLSNEQFF.

The chain employs TRBV4-3 and TRBJ2-2; D may correspond to TRBD1 or TRBD2 (5 bases each). The germline gives CDR1 LGHNA, CDR2 YSLEER. This CDR3 comprises 18 residues. The V end was cut by 4 bases, the J end by 0 bases, with 18 bases between. Here the CDR3 reads CASSRSWGFGSNTGELFF. The CDR3 coding sequence is TGCGCCAGCAGCCGATCTTGGGGGTTCGGGTCGAACACCGGGGAGCTGTTTTTT.

This clonotype came up many times. V and J are TRBV18 and TRBJ2-7, with 9 nucleotides matching TRBD1. After removal of 1 base from V and 3 bases from J, the junction contained 1 base not matched to a gene. This CDR3 is 14 amino acids long. Germline-derived CDR1 and CDR2 are KGHSH and LQKENI. Here the CDR3 reads CASSPRTGVYEQYF. The CDR3 DNA sequence: TGTGCCAGCTCACCACGGACAGGGGTCTACGAGCAGTACTTC.

This clonotype showed up just a few times. This sequence joins TRBV6-5 and TRBJ1-3; 7 bases map to TRBD1. The CDR3 consists of 19 residues. The J segment lost 0 bases and the V segment lost 7 bases, leaving 18 bases of the junction unmatched. Germline lookup yields CDR1 MNHEY and CDR2 SVGAGI. CDR3 amino acids: CASTPGTVNRYYSGNTIYF. CDR3 DNA: TGTGCCAGCACCCCCGGGACAGTAAATAGATATTACTCTGGAAACACCATATATTTT.

Of note for this clonotype: This may come from a read error, since a much larger clone is one base off. The chain employs TRBV7-6 and TRBJ2-7, with unresolved D. This CDR3 contains 13 residues. The germline CDR1 and CDR2 sequences are SGHVS and FNYEAQ. CDR3 DNA sequence: TGTGACAGCAGCCCCGATGGTCGGTACGAGCAGTACTTC. Amino acid sequence: CDSSPDGRYEQYF. Together with reference TRBV7-6 and TRBJ2-7, the CDR3 gives the full variable domain: GAGVSQSPRYKVTKRGQDVALRCDPISGHVSLYWYRQALGQGPEFLTYFNYEAQQDKSGLPNDRFSAERPEGSISTLTIQRTEQRDSAMYRCDSSPDGRYEQYFGPGTRLTVT.

This clonotype was detected many times. The J gene is TRBJ1-1, the V gene TRBV30; 10 nucleotides align to TRBD1. The CDR3 runs 14 residues. Looked up from germline, CDR1 is GTSNPN and CDR2 is SVGIG (reference sequence). J was trimmed by 5 bases and V by 3 bases; bases with no gene match: 6. The CDR3, as DNA: TGTGCCTGGAGAACCGGGACAGGGGAGACTGAAGCTTTCTTT. Translated: CAWRTGTGETEAFF.

V is TRBV27 and J is TRBJ2-1, with D unclear. V lost 5 bases, J lost 9 bases, and 11 bases lay in between. This CDR3 comprises 12 residues. Germline lookup yields CDR1 MNHEY and CDR2 SMNVEV (reference sequence). The CDR3 is CASSTNWGEQFF. In DNA, the CDR3 is TGTGCCAGCAGTACCAATTGGGGTGAGCAGTTCTTC.

This clonotype was seen a handful of times. A much larger clone lies a single base off, so this may be a read error. The chain has TRBV12-3 or TRBV12-4 and TRBJ2-3, with no clear D. The CDR3 is made up of 14 amino acids. The CDR3 nucleotides are TGTGCCTGCAGTTTCGTCAGAGGCACAGATACGCAGTATTTT. Its protein product is CACSFVRGTDTQYF.

In this sample, this clonotype turned up many times. The V and J genes are TRBV12-3 or TRBV12-4 and TRBJ1-1; 8 bases align to TRBD1. The CDR3 consists of 11 residues. J gave up 10 bases and V 7 bases, and 5 bases lay outside the gene matches. The CDR3 spells CASTATGAAFF. CDR3 sequence (DNA): TGTGCCAGCACCGCGACAGGGGCAGCTTTCTTT.

This clonotype has more than one count but fewer than ten. J is TRBJ1-3 and V is TRBV7-8, with TRBD1 matching over 8 bases. The germline CDR1 and CDR2 sequences are SGHVS and FQNEAQ. CDR3 size: 20 residues. J gave up 0 bases and V 5 bases, and 18 bases lay outside the gene matches. Here the CDR3 reads CASSTNPPDRATYSGNTIYF. CDR3 DNA: TGTGCCAGCAGCACCAATCCCCCGGACAGGGCAACCTACTCTGGAAACACCATATATTTT.

This clonotype was seen at least ten times. The chain is built from TRBV30 and TRBJ2-5; maybe TRBD1 (6 bases). Trimming pared 1 base from V and 2 bases from J, leaving 14 bases between. Per germline, CDR1 GTSNPN and CDR2 SVGIG (reference sequence). This CDR3 comprises 15 residues. CDR3 protein: CAWSEIAGDQETQYF. CDR3 in DNA: TGTGCCTGGAGTGAAATCGCAGGGGATCAAGAGACCCAGTACTTC.

With respect to this clonotype: One end of the junction is discordant with germline, which a read error may explain. The V gene is TRBV5-1, the J gene TRBJ2-7; D is unclear. The CDR3 length is 12 residues. Germline V lookup: CDR1 SGHRS, CDR2 YFSETQ. The CDR3 sequence is CASSLDRYEQHF. The CDR3 DNA reads as TGCGCCAGCAGCTTGGACCGGTACGAGCAGCACTTC.

Comments on this clonotype: This sequence may be a read error, since a much larger clone differs from it by one base. The rearrangement uses TRBV7-9 and TRBJ2-2; 7 bases are shared with TRBD1. Per the germline V gene, CDR1 is SEHNR and CDR2 is FQNEAQ (reference sequence). The CDR3 length is 16 residues. The CDR3 nucleotides read TGTGCCAGCAGCTCCCGGGACAGAGAGAACGCCGGGGAGCTGTTTTTT. It encodes CASSSRDRENAGELFF. Full variable domain (rest looked up from reference TRBV7-9 and TRBJ2-2): DTGVSQNPRHKITKRGQNVTFRCDPISEHNRLYWYRQTLGQGPEFLTYFQNEAQLEKSRLLSDRFSAERPKGSFSTLEIQRTEQGDSAMYLCASSSRDRENAGELFFGEGSRLTVL.

This clonotype was recorded many times. The chain employs TRBV9 and TRBJ1-4; D remains unclear. There are 15 residues in the CDR3. The germline V and J ends were trimmed by 0 bases and 2 bases, with 8 bases remaining between them. The germline V gene has CDR1 SGDLS and CDR2 YYNGEE. The CDR3 nucleotides are TGTGCCAGCAGCGTAGTTTTGTGGACTAATGAAAAACTGTTTTTT. Translated: CASSVVLWTNEKLFF.

This clonotype came up many times. The rearrangement links TRBV5-4 to TRBJ2-7; 11 nucleotides line up with TRBD2. J was trimmed by 7 bases and V by 2 bases; bases with no gene match: 5. CDR1 and CDR2 (germline): SGHNT, YYREEE (reference sequence). The length of the CDR3 is 14 residues. CDR3 in amino acids: CASSFSGGAIEQYF. The CDR3, as DNA: TGTGCCAGCAGCTTTAGCGGGGGGGCCATTGAGCAGTACTTC. Looking up the rest from reference TRBV5-4 and TRBJ2-7 gives the full variable domain: ETGVTQSPTHLIKTRGQQVTLRCSSQSGHNTVSWYQQALGQGPQFIFQYYREEENGRGNFPPRFSGLQFPNYSSELNVNALELDDSALYLCASSFSGGAIEQYFGPGTRLTVT.

This clonotype was counted many times. The rearrangement joins TRBV9 to TRBJ2-7; 8 bases line up with TRBD1. Germline assignment: CDR1 SGDLS and CDR2 YYNGEE. V dropped 7 bases and J dropped 4; count of bases not matched to a gene: 7. This CDR3 contains 13 residues. CDR3 loop: CASSGTGVYEQYF. The CDR3 DNA sequence: TGTGCCAGCTCCGGGACAGGCGTATACGAGCAGTACTTC.

The chain joins TRBV29-1 to TRBJ2-1; 7 positions agree with TRBD1. Looked up from germline, CDR1 is SQVTM and CDR2 is ANQGSEA. The CDR3 runs to 14 residues. Trimming cost V 2 bases and J 4 bases; bases outside gene matches: 5. In DNA form, the CDR3 reads TGCAGCGTTGAACCGACAGGGACGTACAATGAGCAGTTCTTC. Translating gives CSVEPTGTYNEQFF.

This clonotype came up many times. This chain joins TRBV6-2 or TRBV6-3 and TRBJ2-3; the D gene is possibly TRBD1 (5 bases). V was trimmed by 2 bases and J by 0 bases, leaving 12 bases between them. The CDR3 is 16 amino acids. From germline, CDR1 is MNHEY and CDR2 SVGEGT. The CDR3 DNA reads TGTGCCAGCAGTTACGTGTCGCAGGGCAGCACAGATACGCAGTATTTT. This gives the protein CASSYVSQGSTDTQYF.

At least ten counts were recorded for this clonotype. The V gene is TRBV9, the J gene TRBJ2-3, with D maybe TRBD2 (5 bases). V lost 1 base and J 0 bases, leaving 12 bases between the germline ends. The CDR3 spans 16 residues. CDR1 is SGDLS, CDR2 YYNGEE, per germline. The CDR3: CASSVWGEASTDTQYF. The CDR3 nucleotides are TGTGCCAGCAGCGTATGGGGAGAGGCGAGCACAGATACGCAGTATTTT.

This clonotype was observed many times. This rearrangement joins TRBV5-4 to TRBJ2-1; unclear D gene. Trimming took off 3 bases at V and 4 bases at J, with 8 bases between the two ends. In germline, CDR1 is SGHNT, CDR2 YYREEE (reference sequence). This CDR3 has 13 residues. The CDR3 DNA sequence: TGTGCCAGCAGCTCCTCCGAATACAATGAGCAGTTCTTC. Translating it yields CASSSSEYNEQFF.

The V call is TRBV19, the J call TRBJ2-2; tentatively, D is TRBD1 or TRBD2 (5 bases each). V was clipped by 10 bases and J by 5 bases, with 17 bases between them. The length of the CDR3 is 14 residues. CDR1 and CDR2 from the germline V gene are LNHDA and SQIVND (reference sequence). CDR3 protein: CATSTGTGTGELFF. DNA of the CDR3: TGTGCCACCTCAACTGGGACGGGAACCGGGGAGCTGTTTTTT.